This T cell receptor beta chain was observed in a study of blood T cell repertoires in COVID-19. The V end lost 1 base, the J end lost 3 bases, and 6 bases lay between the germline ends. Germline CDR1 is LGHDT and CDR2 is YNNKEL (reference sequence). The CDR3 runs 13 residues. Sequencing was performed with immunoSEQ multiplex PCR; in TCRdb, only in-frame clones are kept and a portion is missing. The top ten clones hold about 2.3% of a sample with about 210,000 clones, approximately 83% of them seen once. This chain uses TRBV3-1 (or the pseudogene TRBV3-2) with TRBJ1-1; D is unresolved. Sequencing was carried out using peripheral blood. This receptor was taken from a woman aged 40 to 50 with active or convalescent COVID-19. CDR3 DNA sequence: TGTGCCAGCAGCCAAGCCCTAGACACTGAAGCTTTCTTT. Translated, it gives CASSQALDTEAFF.